The rows below give T cell receptor beta chains drawn from one sample of a study of OX40 agonist ivuxolimab in advanced cancers. Sequencing used immunoSEQ multiplex PCR; TCRdb keeps in-frame clones, though not all of them. In the table there are about 26,000 clones, roughly 85% of which are singletons. The sequencing used CD4+ or CD8+ T cells sorted from blood, collected in a trial of the OX40 agonist ivuxolimab. The receptors derive from an adult with an advanced solid tumor such as melanoma, head and neck, liver or kidney cancer. The CDR3 runs from the conserved cysteine through the conserved F or W. The D gene is left open where the match is weak. Clone size is not always given. Where it is, it says once, few, many or a class for expanded clones.

>.|TRBV7-6|.|TRBJ2-1
TGTGCCAGCAGCTTAGTTTTATTTGCGGGGACTGAGCAGTTCTTC
CASSLVLFAGTEQFF
>.|TRBV13|.|TRBJ2-7
TGTGCCAGCAGCCCTACCTATGGGGAGCAGTACTTC
CASSPTYGEQYF
>.|TRBV9|many|TRBJ2-3
TGTGCCAGCAGCCCTCTCCCGGGAGAAGACACTTATACGCAGTATTTT
CASSPLPGEDTYTQYF
>.|TRBV10-2|.|TRBJ2-7
TGCGCCAGCAGTGAGATGGTAGTCGACGAGCAGTACTTC
CASSEMVVDEQYF
>TRBD1|TRBV2|.|TRBJ1-2
TGTGCCAGCAGCTTAGATCCAGGGGGCTCTCCTCCCTATGGCTACACCTTC
CASSLDPGGSPPYGYTF
>TRBD1|TRBV5-4|.|TRBJ1-2
TGCGCCAGCAGCTTGGACAGGGCCTATGGCTACACCTTC
CASSLDRAYGYTF
>.|TRBV28|.|TRBJ1-3
TGTGCCAGCAGTTTCGGAGGGGGGTCTGGAAACACCATATATTTT
CASSFGGGSGNTIYF
>TRBD2|TRBV4-1|.|TRBJ2-5
TGCGCCAGCAGCCTACGGGGGGGGGTTGGAGAGACCCAGTACTTC
CASSLRGGVGETQYF
>.|TRBV7-8|.|TRBJ2-2
TGTGCCAGCAGCCCCGGGCCTAGGAGCGGGGAGCTGTTTTTT
CASSPGPRSGELFF
>TRBD1|TRBV19|.|TRBJ2-3
TGTGCCAGTAGTATGAGACAGGGGGCAGATACGCAGTATTTT
CASSMRQGADTQYF
>.|TRBV7-9|.|TRBJ2-7
TGTGCCAGCAGCTTACCGGGATCCCCCTACGAGCAGTACTTC
CASSLPGSPYEQYF
>TRBD1|TRBV9|.|TRBJ2-2
TGTGCCAGCAGCATTGGACAGGGGGCTGTAACCGGGGAGCTGTTTTTT
CASSIGQGAVTGELFF